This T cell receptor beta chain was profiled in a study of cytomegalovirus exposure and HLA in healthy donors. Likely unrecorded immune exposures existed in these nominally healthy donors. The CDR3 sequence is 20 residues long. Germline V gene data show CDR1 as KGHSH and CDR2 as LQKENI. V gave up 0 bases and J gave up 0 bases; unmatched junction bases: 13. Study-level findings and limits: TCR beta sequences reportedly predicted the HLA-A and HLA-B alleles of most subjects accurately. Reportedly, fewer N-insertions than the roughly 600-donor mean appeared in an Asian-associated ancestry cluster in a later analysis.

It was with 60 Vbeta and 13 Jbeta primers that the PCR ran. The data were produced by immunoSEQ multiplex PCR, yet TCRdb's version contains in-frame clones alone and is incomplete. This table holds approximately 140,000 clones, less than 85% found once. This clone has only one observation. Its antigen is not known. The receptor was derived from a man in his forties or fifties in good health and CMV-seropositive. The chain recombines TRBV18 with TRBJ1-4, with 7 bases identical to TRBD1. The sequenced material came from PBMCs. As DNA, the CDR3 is TGTGCCAGCTCACCACCATTGATGGGGACAGCGAAAGCAACTAATGAAAAACTGTTTTTT. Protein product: CASSPPLMGTAKATNEKLFF.